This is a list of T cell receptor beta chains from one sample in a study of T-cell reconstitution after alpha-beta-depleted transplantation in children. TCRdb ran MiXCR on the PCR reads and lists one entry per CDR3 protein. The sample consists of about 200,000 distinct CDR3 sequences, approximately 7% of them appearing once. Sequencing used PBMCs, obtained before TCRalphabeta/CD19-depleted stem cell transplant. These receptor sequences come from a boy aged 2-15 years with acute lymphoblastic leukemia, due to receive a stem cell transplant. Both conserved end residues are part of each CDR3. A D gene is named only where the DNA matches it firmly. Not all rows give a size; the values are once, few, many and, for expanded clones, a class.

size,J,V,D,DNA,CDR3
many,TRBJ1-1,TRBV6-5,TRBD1,TGTGCCAGCAGTCGCCTTAGTACAGGGGAAATGAACACTGAAGCTTTCTTT,CASSRLSTGEMNTEAFF
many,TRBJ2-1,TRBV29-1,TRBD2,TGCAGCGTGAAGGGAGGGCCGGGTAATGAGCAGTTCTTC,CSVKGGPGNEQFF
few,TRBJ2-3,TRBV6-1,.,TGTGCCAGCCTTAATTGGGGGGCCCTCACAGATACGCAGTATTTT,CASLNWGALTDTQYF
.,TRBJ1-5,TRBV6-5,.,TGTGCCAGCAACGGACCGGGGAATCAGCCCCAGCATTTT,CASNGPGNQPQHF
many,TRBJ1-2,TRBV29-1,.,TGCAGCGTTAAAGACTATGGCTACACCTTC,CSVKDYGYTF
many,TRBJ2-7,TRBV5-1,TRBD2,TGCGCCAGCAGCCCCCGGCTAGCGGGGGCAGGGGAGCAGTACTTC,CASSPRLAGAGEQYF
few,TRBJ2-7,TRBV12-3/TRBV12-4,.,TGTGCCAGCAGATCCAACCGGCTCTCCCACGAGCAGTACTTC,CASRSNRLSHEQYF
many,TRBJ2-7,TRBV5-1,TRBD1,TGCGCCAGCAGCTTGAACCGGGACAGGGATTACGAGCAGTACTTC,CASSLNRDRDYEQYF
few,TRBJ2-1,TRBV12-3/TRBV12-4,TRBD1,TGTGCCAGCAGACAGGGACAGGATGGTGAGCAGTTCTTC,CASRQGQDGEQFF
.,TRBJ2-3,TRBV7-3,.,TGTGCCAGCAGCGGCTGGGGGGGGGCCGTTTCAGTCGGTGCAGATACGCAGTATTTT,CASSGWGGAVSVGADTQYF
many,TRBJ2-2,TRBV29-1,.,TGCAGCGTTCGTACGGGGGCGAACACCGGGGAGCTGTTTTTT,CSVRTGANTGELFF
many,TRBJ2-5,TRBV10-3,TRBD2,TGTGCCATCAGACAAGGACTAGCGGGGGTCTCAGAGACCCAGTACTTC,CAIRQGLAGVSETQYF
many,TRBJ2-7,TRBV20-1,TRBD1,TGCAGTGCTAGAGCACAGGGGGCGTACTCCTACGAGCAGTACTTC,CSARAQGAYSYEQYF
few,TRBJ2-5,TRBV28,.,TGTGCCAGCAGTTTGGGGACAAGGACGATCGGCGAGACCCAGTACTTC,CASSLGTRTIGETQYF
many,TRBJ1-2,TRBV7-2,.,TGTGCCAGCAGCTTAGCGAGTCAGGGATGGGCCTATGGCTACACCTTC,CASSLASQGWAYGYTF
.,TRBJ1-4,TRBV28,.,TGTGCCAGCAGTTCTCGCGGGGGGTATAATGAAAAACTGTTTTTT,CASSSRGGYNEKLFF
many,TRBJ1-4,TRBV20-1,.,TGCAGTGCTAGTCCGGTGGGGGAAAAACTGTTTTTT,CSASPVGEKLFF
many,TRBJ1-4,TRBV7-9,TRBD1,TGTGCCAGCAGCTCAGGACAGGGGACGGAAAAACTGTTTTTT,CASSSGQGTEKLFF
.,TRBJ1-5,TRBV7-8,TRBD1,TGTGCCAGCAGCTCCCCAGGGGGCTACAATCAGCCCCAGCATTTT,CASSSPGGYNQPQHF
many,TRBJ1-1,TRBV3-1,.,TGTGCCAGCAGCCAAGGATCATTCGTTTCTGAAGCTTTCTTT,CASSQGSFVSEAFF
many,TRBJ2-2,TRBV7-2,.,TGTGCCAGCAGCTTGCCCAGTCTAATAACCGGGGAGCTGTTTTTT,CASSLPSLITGELFF
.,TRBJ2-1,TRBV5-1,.,TGCGCCAGCAGCTTGGGGGCGGACAATGAGCAGTTCTTC,CASSLGADNEQFF
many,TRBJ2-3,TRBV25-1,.,TGTGCCAGCAGTGAATATCTGACTAGGTCAGATACGCAGTATTTT,CASSEYLTRSDTQYF
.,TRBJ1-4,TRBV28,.,TGTGCCAGCAGTCTGACGCCGGGGGTTGAAAAACTGTTTTTT,CASSLTPGVEKLFF
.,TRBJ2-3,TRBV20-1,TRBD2,TGCTGTGCTACTAGCGGGGTCGGTACGCAGTATTTT,CCATSGVGTQYF
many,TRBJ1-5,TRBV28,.,TGTGCCAGCAATAATCAGCCCCAGCATTTT,CASNNQPQHF
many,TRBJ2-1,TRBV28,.,TGTGCCAGCAGGAAGGAGCGCTCCTCCTACAATGAGCAGTTCTTC,CASRKERSSYNEQFF
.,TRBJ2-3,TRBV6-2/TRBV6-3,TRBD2,TGTGCCAGCAGTTCCAAACTAGCGGGGGGGCACTCAGATACGCAGTATTTT,CASSSKLAGGHSDTQYF
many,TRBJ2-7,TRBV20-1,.,TGCAGTGCTAGGACCATGGTGGGCTACGAGCAGTACTTC,CSARTMVGYEQYF
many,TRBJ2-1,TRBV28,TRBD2,TGTGCCAGCAGTTTAGCGGGAGGGCCTCTCAATGAGCAGTTCTTC,CASSLAGGPLNEQFF
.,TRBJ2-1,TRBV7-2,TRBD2,TGTGCCAGCAGCTTTGTAGCGGGAGGGACTAGGGATGAGCAGTTCTTC,CASSFVAGGTRDEQFF
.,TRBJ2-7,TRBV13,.,TGTGCCAGCAGCACCGGGACTGCTCGGGACGAGCAGTACTTC,CASSTGTARDEQYF
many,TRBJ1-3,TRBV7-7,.,TGTGCCATCGCGACAGAATCTCCTCTTGGAAACACCATATATTTT,CAIATESPLGNTIYF
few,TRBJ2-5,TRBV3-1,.,TGTGCCAGCAGTCAGACCCCTGGCCAGGGAGGAACGGAGACCCAGTACTTC,CASSQTPGQGGTETQYF
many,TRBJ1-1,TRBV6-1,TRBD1,TGTGCCAGCAGTGAAGCGAGAACAGGGGGTGTCACTGAAGCTTTCTTT,CASSEARTGGVTEAFF
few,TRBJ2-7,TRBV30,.,TGTGCCTGGAAGTCGAGGGAGCTCTACGAGCAGTACTTC,CAWKSRELYEQYF
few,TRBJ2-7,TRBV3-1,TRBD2,TGTGCCAGCAGCGCCCGACTAGCGGGAGAGGAGGAGTACTTC,CASSARLAGEEEYF
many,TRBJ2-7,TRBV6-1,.,TGTGCCAGCAGTGCGGACCGCGATCCGGATGAGCAGTACTTC,CASSADRDPDEQYF
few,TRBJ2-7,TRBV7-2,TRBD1,TGTGCCAGCAGCTTAACGTGGGCAGGGGGCTCCTACGAGCAGTACTTC,CASSLTWAGGSYEQYF